Described below is a single T cell receptor beta chain sequence and its context. The target antigen is unknown. This entry comes from a study of siplizumab effects on memory and regulatory T cells. Points from the study as a whole: Researchers did not confirm the suppressive function of proliferating Tregs from siplizumab cultures. A minor share of alloreactive clones matched unstimulated subsets.

This CDR3 contains 17 residues. Losses at the gene ends were 3 bases for V and 0 bases for J; bases not matched to a gene: 10. The germline CDR1 and CDR2 sequences are LGHNA and YNFKEQ. For every sample, 75,000 to 100,000 TCR templates were assayed. TCRdb's table, derived via immunoSEQ multiplex PCR, lists solely in-frame clones and lacks some. The data contain more than 85,000 clones, around 90% of them singletons. This chain uses TRBV4-2 with TRBJ2-7; 8 bases match TRBD1. The receptor's source is a human donor in good health. Specimen: CD4+ T cells sorted from blood. CDR3 coding DNA: TGTGCCAGCAGCCATCCGGGACAGGACTTTATCTCCTACGAGCAGTACTTC. Protein product: CASSHPGQDFISYEQYF.